This T cell receptor beta chain was found in a study of CD8+ T cells in alopecia areata. Trimming took 3 bases from V and 3 from J; bases not matched to a gene: 8. The V gene's germline CDR1 is LGHNA and CDR2 YSLEER. CDR3 length: 18 residues. RNA was isolated and reverse transcribed to cDNA, the sequencing template. TCRdb's copy holds only in-frame clones and misses some; the assay was immunoSEQ multiplex PCR. The table shows under 300,000 clones, with roughly 63% occurring only once. The table lists this clone with a few counts. As yet, its antigen is unknown. Points from the study as a whole: It was observed that many expanded lesional clones persisted in scalp and blood during tofacitinib. In patients, TCRs were shared less clearly than in mice, and HLA may possibly be involved.

Treatment reported: oral pan-JAK inhibitor, 5-10 mg twice daily. This sequence joins TRBV4-3 and TRBJ2-5, with 15 bases matching TRBD2. This clonotype was obtained from a human donor with alopecia areata. Here the sequenced sample was CD4+ T cells sorted from blood, taken at approximately week 52, from a patient treated with tofacitinib. In nucleotides, the CDR3 is TGCGCCAGCAGCCAGGGACTAGCGGGGGGAACCCTTGAAGAGACCCAGTACTTC. Translated, it gives CASSQGLAGGTLEETQYF.